Listed here are 25 T cell receptor beta chains from one sample, sequenced in a study of chemoradiotherapy in HPV16-positive cancers. The assay was immunoSEQ multiplex PCR, and TCRdb's table has in-frame clones only and misses some. The profile shows approximately 11,000 clones, approximately 90% of them singletons. Here the sequenced sample was blood, taken from a patient who underwent chemoradiotherapy. These receptors were collected from a human donor with HPV-associated anogenital cancer.

This chain links TRBV13 with TRBJ1-2, with D tentatively TRBD1 (6 bases). The germline V gene has CDR1 PRHDT and CDR2 FYEKMQ (reference sequence). Between the trimmed V and J ends, which lost 5 bases and 7 bases, there was a span of 14 bases. This CDR3 region has 13 residues. Written as DNA, the CDR3 is TGTGCCAGCAGCAAGGACAGTGGAGGTGGCTACACCTTC. As protein: CASSKDSGGGYTF. Full variable domain (rest looked up from reference TRBV13 and TRBJ1-2): AAGVIQSPRHLIKEKRETATLKCYPIPRHDTVYWYQQGPGQDPQFLISFYEKMQSDKGSIPDRFSAQQFSDYHSELNMSSLELGDSALYFCASSKDSGGGYTFGSGTRLTVV.

The chain couples TRBV30 to TRBJ2-7; 10 nucleotides align to TRBD1. From germline, CDR1 is GTSNPN and CDR2 SVGIG (reference sequence). The CDR3 has 13 residues. V lost 5 bases, J lost 3 bases, and 4 bases stayed unmatched. CDR3 nucleotides: TGTGCCTGGGACAGGGGGCTACTCTACGAGCAGTACTTC. Residues: CAWDRGLLYEQYF. The full variable domain, completed using reference TRBV30 and TRBJ2-7, is SQTIHQWPATLVQPVGSPLSLECTVEGTSNPNLYWYRQAAGRGLQLLFYSVGIGQISSEVPQNLSASRPQDRQFILSSKKLLLSDSGFYLCAWDRGLLYEQYFGPGTRLTVT.

The gene calls are TRBV6-1 and TRBJ2-7; 9 positions match TRBD1. The CDR3 loop spans 15 amino acids. The germline V gene encodes CDR1 MNHNS and CDR2 SASEGT. Trimming took 7 bases from V and 2 from J; bases not matched to a gene: 9. The CDR3 loop is CASIKGGQGTYEQYF. As DNA, the CDR3 is TGTGCCAGCATTAAAGGGGGACAGGGTACCTACGAGCAGTACTTC.

V usage is TRBV9 and J usage is TRBJ2-3; maybe TRBD2 (6 bases). V gave up 3 bases and J gave up 2 bases, with 13 bases separating them. Germline-derived CDR1 and CDR2 are SGDLS and YYNGEE. This CDR3 is built from 15 residues. The CDR3 region has the DNA TGTGCCAGCAGCGCGAGCCTGGACTACACAGATACGCAGTATTTT. Translation gives CASSASLDYTDTQYF.

V gene TRBV9 combines with J gene TRBJ1-5, with D maybe TRBD1 (6 bases). The V gene lost 4 bases and the J gene lost 2 bases, with 10 bases spanning the gap. Looked up from germline, CDR1 is SGDLS and CDR2 is YYNGEE. This CDR3 region has 14 residues. CDR3: CASSPSGGNQPQHF. CDR3 nucleotide sequence: TGTGCCAGCAGCCCGTCAGGGGGCAATCAGCCCCAGCATTTT.

The chain combines TRBV19 with TRBJ1-1, with 9 bases that match TRBD1. This CDR3 is 15 amino acids long. The V gene's germline CDR1 is LNHDA and CDR2 SQIVND (reference sequence). V dropped 6 bases and J dropped 0; count of bases not matched to a gene: 5. CDR3 protein: CASRPGTGLNTEAFF. CDR3 nucleotides: TGTGCCAGTAGGCCAGGGACAGGGTTGAACACTGAAGCTTTCTTT.

The V gene is TRBV18, the J gene TRBJ1-3, with TRBD1 matching over 7 bases. V lost 6 bases, J lost 0 bases, and 5 bases stayed unmatched. The CDR3 sequence is 15 residues long. Germline assignment: CDR1 KGHSH and CDR2 LQKENI. The CDR3, as DNA: TGTGCCAGCTCCGAGGACAGGATCTCTGGAAACACCATATATTTT. Translation gives CASSEDRISGNTIYF.

The V gene is TRBV2, the J gene TRBJ2-7, with D unresolved. Trimming cost V 6 bases and J 3 bases, with 15 bases left between them. CDR1 is SNHLY, CDR2 FYNNEI, per germline. The CDR3 has 14 amino acids. CDR3 nucleotides: TGTGCCAGCAGCTTCGGACGGATCCTCTACGAGCAGTACTTC. It translates to CASSFGRILYEQYF.

V usage is TRBV9 and J usage is TRBJ2-7; 11 bases agree with TRBD1. The CDR3 extends over 16 amino acids. V gave up 4 bases and J gave up 2 bases; unmatched junction bases: 8. Looked up from germline, CDR1 is SGDLS and CDR2 is YYNGEE. CDR3 loop: CASSLRGDRGTYEQYF. In DNA form, the CDR3 reads TGTGCCAGCAGCCTCCGTGGGGACAGGGGGACCTACGAGCAGTACTTC.

V and J are TRBV4-1 and TRBJ2-3; the D gene is possibly TRBD2 (6 bases). This CDR3 is built from 21 residues. Germline CDR1 MGHRA, CDR2 YSYEKL. Between the trimmed V and J ends, which lost 1 base and 1 base, there was a span of 27 bases. In DNA, the CDR3 is TGCGCCAGCAGCCAAGGGAGTGGGGGGAATCCTTTACCCAAGGGCACAGATACGCAGTATTTT. Its protein product is CASSQGSGGNPLPKGTDTQYF.

This chain uses TRBV1 with TRBJ1-3. TRBV1 is marked as a pseudogene. The CDR3 runs 14 residues. CDR3 coding DNA: TGCACCAGCAGCCTGACCCCCTCTGGAAACACCATATATTTT. This translates into CTSSLTPSGNTIYF.

This chain links TRBV5-1 with TRBJ1-6; a possible D gene is TRBD1 (6 bases). In germline, CDR1 is SGHRS, CDR2 YFSETQ. V was shortened by 4 bases and J by 8 bases, with 16 bases between the two germline ends. This CDR3 region has 15 residues. The CDR3 loop reads CASSPAQGRDSPLHF. The CDR3 bases are TGCGCCAGCAGCCCGGCCCAGGGGAGGGATTCACCCCTCCACTTT.

The gene calls are TRBV29-1 and TRBJ2-5; a possible D gene is TRBD1 (6 bases). Germline assignment: CDR1 SQVTM and CDR2 ANQGSEA. The CDR3 sequence is 11 residues long. Trimming left V 3 bases short and J 11 bases short, with 13 bases between. The CDR3 DNA sequence: TGCAGCGTTGATGGGACACTTGCTCAGTACTTC. Its protein is CSVDGTLAQYF. The full variable domain, its missing parts supplied by reference TRBV29-1 and TRBJ2-5, is SAVISQKPSRDICQRGTSLTIQCQVDSQVTMMFWYRQQPGQSLTLIATANQGSEATYESGFVIDKFPISRPNLTFSTLTVSNMSPEDSSIYLCSVDGTLAQYFGPGTRLLVL.

This clone was observed once. The V gene is TRBV14, the J gene TRBJ2-2; D remains unclear. The CDR3 has 13 amino acids. The germline CDR1 and CDR2 sequences are SGHDN and FVKESK. V gave up 0 bases and J gave up 5 bases, with 4 bases separating them. In DNA, the CDR3 is TGTGCCAGCAGCCAAGATTGGACCGGGGAGCTGTTTTTT. Its protein product is CASSQDWTGELFF.

The CDR3 here is CSVELGTDEKLFF. In nucleotides, the CDR3 is TGCAGCGTTGAACTGGGGACGGATGAAAAACTGTTTTTT. The J gene is TRBJ1-4, the V gene TRBV29-1, with TRBD1 as a possible D gene (5 bases). V gave up 2 bases and J gave up 6 bases, with 10 bases separating them. Germline CDR1 and CDR2: SQVTM and ANQGSEA. The CDR3 is 13 residues long.

This chain uses TRBV7-8 with TRBJ2-5, with 7 nucleotides matching TRBD2. Germline CDR1 is SGHVS and CDR2 is FQNEAQ. This CDR3 has 14 residues. With 5 bases clipped from V and 4 bases from J, the junction kept 7 bases outside the gene matches. CDR3 sequence reads: CASSPAGRAETQYF. The CDR3, as DNA: TGTGCCAGCAGCCCCGCAGGGAGGGCAGAGACCCAGTACTTC.

The chain links TRBV6-6 to TRBJ2-3; the D call may be TRBD1 or TRBD2 (6 bases each). V dropped 3 bases and J dropped 3 bases, with 13 bases sitting between them. This CDR3 has 15 amino acids. Germline values: CDR1 MNHNY, CDR2 SVGAGI (reference sequence). The CDR3 region has the DNA TGTGCCAGCAGTTATTATGGGGGGCGGACAGATACGCAGTATTTT. It is translated as CASSYYGGRTDTQYF.

This clone was seen only a few times. The chain combines TRBV27 with TRBJ2-4, with no clear D. The CDR3 is 13 residues long. V lost 5 bases to trimming and J lost 0 bases, with 5 bases between them. The germline gives CDR1 MNHEY, CDR2 SMNVEV (reference sequence). The CDR3 loop reads CASSRAAKNIQYF. The CDR3 DNA reads TGTGCCAGCAGTCGCGCAGCCAAAAACATTCAGTACTTC.

This chain links TRBV9 with TRBJ2-2; TRBD1 aligns across 9 bases. V lost 1 base and J lost 4; bases outside the gene matches: 2. In germline, CDR1 is SGDLS, CDR2 YYNGEE. The CDR3 sequence is 15 residues long. The CDR3 loop reads CASSVMTGGTGELFF. The CDR3 coding sequence is TGTGCCAGCAGCGTAATGACAGGGGGCACCGGGGAGCTGTTTTTT.

The chain joins TRBV4-1 to TRBJ1-3, with a weak D call TRBD1 (5 bases). Germline V CDR1 and CDR2: MGHRA, YSYEKL. The CDR3 runs to 16 residues. The germline V and J ends were trimmed by 1 base and 0 bases, with 10 bases remaining between them. CDR3 protein: CASSQGGHRSGNTIYF. In DNA form, the CDR3 reads TGCGCCAGCAGCCAAGGTGGACACCGCTCTGGAAACACCATATATTTT.

The chain couples TRBV5-1 to TRBJ1-1; 8 bases map to TRBD1. The V segment lost 4 bases and the J segment 7 bases; nucleotides outside the gene matches: 12. Germline CDR1 SGHRS, CDR2 YFSETQ. This CDR3 has 15 amino acids. The CDR3 is CASSGRTGRLVEAFF. DNA for the CDR3: TGCGCCAGCAGCGGGAGGACAGGGAGACTTGTTGAAGCTTTCTTT.

This sequence joins TRBV5-6 and TRBJ2-3; 7 bases align to TRBD1. The V gene end was trimmed by 0 bases and the J gene end by 0 bases; junction bases not matched to a gene: 4. CDR1 and CDR2 from the germline V gene are SGHDT and YYEEEE. There are 16 residues in the CDR3. CDR3 in amino acids: CASSLGPGQSTDTQYF. CDR3 sequence (DNA): TGTGCCAGCAGCTTGGGGCCGGGACAGAGCACAGATACGCAGTATTTT.

This clone appeared a few times. This rearrangement joins TRBV7-2 to TRBJ2-7, with D unclear. The CDR3 runs 14 residues. Germline V lookup: CDR1 SGHTA, CDR2 FQGNSA. Trimming cost V 3 bases and J 5 bases, with 14 bases left between them. The CDR3 protein is CASSLGPTANEQYF. The CDR3 nucleotides read TGTGCCAGCAGCTTGGGTCCCACAGCGAACGAGCAGTACTTC.

The J gene is TRBJ1-6, the V gene TRBV2; D gene ambiguous. Per the germline V gene, CDR1 is SNHLY and CDR2 is FYNNEI. Trimming pared 6 bases from V and 6 bases from J, leaving 6 bases between. This CDR3 comprises 12 residues. The CDR3 is CASRNPNSPLHF. Here the CDR3 DNA reads TGTGCCAGCAGGAATCCTAATTCACCCCTCCACTTT. The entire variable domain, with the rest obtained from reference TRBV2 and TRBJ1-6, is as follows: EPEVTQTPSHQVTQMGQEVILRCVPISNHLYFYWYRQILGQKVEFLVSFYNNEISEKSEIFDDQFSVERPDGSNFTLKIRSTKLEDSAMYFCASRNPNSPLHFGNGTRLTVT.

V is TRBV11-2 and J is TRBJ1-2; D unresolved. Germline V gives CDR1 SGHAT, CDR2 FQNNGV. The CDR3 contains 15 residues. V lost 5 bases and J lost 2, with 15 bases in between. CDR3 in amino acids: CASSQGLFRNYGYTF. The CDR3 region has the DNA TGTGCCAGCAGCCAAGGACTGTTTCGGAACTATGGCTACACCTTC. Full variable domain (rest looked up from reference TRBV11-2 and TRBJ1-2): EAGVAQSPRYKIIEKRQSVAFWCNPISGHATLYWYQQILGQGPKLLIQFQNNGVVDDSQLPKDRFSAERLKGVDSTLKIQPAKLEDSAVYLCASSQGLFRNYGYTFGSGTRLTVV.